This T cell receptor beta chain is drawn from a study of blood T cell repertoires in COVID-19. In the study's own analysis: The authors estimated nucleated cell counts from reference gene primer amplification. Profiling relied on immunoSEQ multiplex PCR, and the TCRdb table lists in-frame clones only, not all of them. V, J and clone size are those of that table, while D and trimming were read from the DNA. The sample contains tens of thousands of clones, roughly 90% of which appear only once. This CDR3 has 10 amino acids. The germline V gene encodes CDR1 GTSNPN and CDR2 SVGIG (reference sequence). V dropped 5 bases and J dropped 2 bases, with 3 bases sitting between them. Patients of the Seattle cohort, enrolled during active infection, were followed longitudinally.

This sequence was found in a man between 40 and 49 years old with COVID-19, enrolled during active disease. The sample was peripheral blood. The chain combines TRBV30 with TRBJ2-5; D uncertain. The CDR3 coding sequence is TGTGCCTGGCAACAAGAGACCCAGTACTTC. Amino acids: CAWQQETQYF.